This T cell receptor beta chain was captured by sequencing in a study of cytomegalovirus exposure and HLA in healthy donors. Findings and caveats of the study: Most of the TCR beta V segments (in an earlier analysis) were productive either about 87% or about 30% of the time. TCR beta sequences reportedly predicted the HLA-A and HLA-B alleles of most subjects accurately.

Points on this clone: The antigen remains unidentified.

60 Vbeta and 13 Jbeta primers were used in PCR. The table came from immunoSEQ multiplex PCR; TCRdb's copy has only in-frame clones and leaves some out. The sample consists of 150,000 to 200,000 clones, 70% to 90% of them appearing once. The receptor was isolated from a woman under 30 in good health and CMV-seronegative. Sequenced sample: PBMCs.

The CDR3: CASGLVPPSGYGYTF. CDR3 coding DNA: TGTGCTAGTGGTTTGGTACCCCCGTCGGGGTATGGCTACACCTTC. The chain has TRBV12-5 and TRBJ1-2, with D unresolved. The CDR3 contains 15 residues. V lost 0 bases, J lost 5 bases, and 13 bases lay in between. In germline, CDR1 is LGHNT, CDR2 FRNRAP. Using reference TRBV12-5 and TRBJ1-2 for the parts outside the CDR3, the full variable domain is DARVTQTPRHKVTEMGQEVTMRCQPILGHNTVFWYRQTMMQGLELLAYFRNRAPLDDSGMPKDRFSAEMPDATLATLKIQPSEPRDSAVYFCASGLVPPSGYGYTFGSGTRLTVV.